Included here is one TCR beta chain sequence, with context. The antigen remains undetermined. This sample was included in a study of cytomegalovirus exposure and HLA in healthy donors. Findings and limits, study-wide: The study recorded 164 TCR beta chains that were cytomegalovirus-associated.

The CDR3 has 12 residues. Trimming at V came to 5 bases and at J to 8 bases, leaving 3 bases not matched to a gene. CDR1 and CDR2 from the germline V gene are SGHTA and FQGNSA. Primers for the PCR totalled 60 Vbeta and 13 Jbeta. The method was immunoSEQ multiplex PCR; TCRdb's version includes in-frame clones alone and lacks a portion of them. The table has under 150,000 clones, about 80% seen once. The chain combines TRBV7-2 with TRBJ2-1, with 7 bases that match TRBD2. What was sequenced was PBMCs. This receptor was identified in a young man in good health and CMV-seronegative. The CDR3, as DNA: TGTGCCAGCAGCCGGACTAGGGATGAGCAGTTCTTC. The encoded protein is CASSRTRDEQFF. Looking up the rest from reference TRBV7-2 and TRBJ2-1 gives the full variable domain: GAGVSQSPSNKVTEKGKDVELRCDPISGHTALYWYRQSLGQGLEFLIYFQGNSAPDKSGLPSDRFSAERTGGSVSTLTIQRTQQEDSAVYLCASSRTRDEQFFGPGTRLTVL.